A single sample is the source of the 25 T cell receptor beta chains below, sequenced in a study of blood T cell repertoires in COVID-19. Libraries were prepared by immunoSEQ multiplex PCR; TCRdb keeps only in-frame clonotypes and omits some of them. Of about 280,000 clones detected, over 75% appear once; the ten largest clones hold 9.4%. Input material: peripheral blood. Every receptor here comes from a man younger than 35 with active or convalescent COVID-19.

The chain joins TRBV10-3 to TRBJ1-1, with D possibly matching TRBD1 (5 bases). This CDR3 spans 15 amino acids. Germline V gene data show CDR1 as ENHRY and CDR2 as SYGVKD. Trimming shortened V by 0 bases and J by 10 bases, and 18 bases separated the two germline ends. The CDR3 loop is CAISESQGLFEGAFF. The CDR3 DNA follows: TGTGCCATCAGTGAGTCGCAGGGACTATTCGAAGGAGCTTTCTTT.

V gene TRBV27 combines with J gene TRBJ2-7; maybe TRBD2 (6 bases). The CDR3 sequence is 12 residues long. Deletions cut 3 bases from V and 5 bases from J, with 8 bases between. Germline CDR1 reads MNHEY; CDR2 reads SMNVEV (reference sequence). CDR3 in amino acids: CASSFAGNEQYF. The CDR3 DNA is TGTGCCAGCAGTTTCGCGGGGAACGAGCAGTACTTC.

The rearrangement uses TRBV6-5 and TRBJ2-5; the match to TRBD1 covers 7 bases. The CDR3 loop spans 15 amino acids. The V gene end was trimmed by 5 bases and the J gene end by 1 base; junction bases not matched to a gene: 7. Germline V gene lookup returns CDR1 MNHEY and CDR2 SVGAGI. The CDR3 DNA sequence: TGTGCCAGCAGTCCCCAGGGGGTGGGCCAAGAGACCCAGTACTTC. Translating gives CASSPQGVGQETQYF.

The chain employs TRBV5-1 and TRBJ2-7; D unclear. CDR1 and CDR2 from the germline V gene are SGHRS and YFSETQ. V shed 3 bases and J shed 7 bases, with 11 bases lying between them. This CDR3 region has 12 residues. The CDR3 sequence is CASSSFSGEQYF. DNA of the CDR3: TGCGCCAGCAGCTCCTTTTCGGGTGAGCAGTACTTC.

The chain couples TRBV27 to TRBJ2-1; TRBD1 agrees at 11 bases. The CDR3 extends over 15 amino acids. V shed 2 bases and J 7 bases; nucleotides not matched to a gene: 4. Germline V gives CDR1 MNHEY, CDR2 SMNVEV (reference sequence). The CDR3 DNA follows: TGTGCCAGCAGTTTAGGGACAGGGGGAAGGAATGAGCAGTTCTTC. This gives the protein CASSLGTGGRNEQFF.

The V call is TRBV5-1, the J call TRBJ1-1; D perhaps matches TRBD1 (5 bases). The CDR3 contains 13 residues. The ends were cut back, 2 bases at V and 5 bases at J, with 10 bases in the middle. Germline V gene sequence: CDR1 SGHRS, CDR2 YFSETQ. The CDR3 spells CASSFLTDTEAFF. The CDR3 DNA is TGCGCCAGCAGCTTTTTGACAGATACTGAAGCTTTCTTT.

The rearrangement joins TRBV10-1 to TRBJ2-2; the D gene is possibly TRBD1 (5 bases). The V and J ends lost 6 bases and 2 bases respectively, with 7 bases between them. Looked up from germline, CDR1 is WNHNN and CDR2 is SYGVQD (reference sequence). The CDR3 spans 13 residues. CDR3: CASRQGNTGELFF. In DNA form, the CDR3 reads TGCGCCAGCAGGCAGGGAAACACCGGGGAGCTGTTTTTT.

V is TRBV7-9 and J is TRBJ2-3; 9 bases are a match to TRBD2. Germline V gene data show CDR1 as SEHNR and CDR2 as FQNEAQ (reference sequence). The CDR3 extends over 21 amino acids. The junction had 21 bases not matched to a gene; V was cut back by 5 bases and J by 0 bases. CDR3 in amino acids: CASSIWRGGRKKGTSTDTQYF. As DNA, the CDR3 is TGTGCCAGCAGCATATGGCGGGGGGGACGCAAAAAAGGTACAAGCACAGATACGCAGTATTTT.

The chain has TRBV7-8 and TRBJ1-5; D call uncertain. Germline V gene sequence: CDR1 SGHVS, CDR2 FQNEAQ. V shed 2 bases and J shed 7 bases, with 9 bases lying between them. This CDR3 has 13 amino acids. The CDR3 is CASSLHPGQPQHF. In nucleotides, the CDR3 is TGTGCCAGCAGCTTACACCCCGGGCAGCCCCAGCATTTT.

The gene calls are TRBV5-6 and TRBJ2-3; 9 nucleotides match TRBD2. The length of the CDR3 is 15 residues. V shed 7 bases and J 6 bases; nucleotides not matched to a gene: 12. In germline, CDR1 is SGHDT, CDR2 YYEEEE. The CDR3 protein is CASGSLAGGLDTQYF. CDR3 in DNA: TGTGCCAGCGGATCTCTTGCGGGGGGGTTGGATACGCAGTATTTT.

This chain links TRBV10-3 with TRBJ1-3; 8 positions match TRBD1. V shed 6 bases, J shed 0 bases, and the junction held 1 base outside the gene matches. From germline, CDR1 is ENHRY and CDR2 SYGVKD. This CDR3 is 14 amino acids long. The CDR3 is CAISGQGSGNTIYF. CDR3 coding DNA: TGTGCCATCAGCGGACAGGGCTCTGGAAACACCATATATTTT.

The J gene is TRBJ1-1, the V gene TRBV3-1 (or the pseudogene TRBV3-2); weak D call: TRBD1 (6 bases). V was shortened by 5 bases and J by 2 bases, with 9 bases between the two germline ends. The CDR3 loop spans 13 amino acids. CDR1 is LGHDT, CDR2 YNNKEL, per germline (reference sequence). The DNA of the CDR3 is TGTGCCAGCAGCGGGACATACAACACTGAAGCTTTCTTT. It specifies CASSGTYNTEAFF.

The rearrangement uses TRBV6-1 and TRBJ2-7; no clear D. Germline assignment: CDR1 MNHNS and CDR2 SASEGT. V shed 0 bases and J shed 0 bases, with 9 bases lying between them. This CDR3 contains 15 residues. The CDR3 region has the DNA TGTGCCAGCAGTGAAGCCGCCGGGTTCTCCTACGAGCAGTACTTC. It codes for CASSEAAGFSYEQYF.

The chain recombines TRBV5-1 with TRBJ1-1; no clear D gene. The length of the CDR3 is 16 residues. Germline CDR1 is SGHRS and CDR2 is YFSETQ. The V end was cut by 0 bases, the J end by 0 bases, with 12 bases between. As DNA, the CDR3 is TGCGCCAGCAGCTTGGGACTCACAAGCATGAACACTGAAGCTTTCTTT. Residues: CASSLGLTSMNTEAFF.

The rearrangement links TRBV7-2 to TRBJ2-2, with TRBD2 matching 7 bases. Germline V CDR1 and CDR2: SGHTA, FQGNSA. This CDR3 contains 15 residues. Trimming removed 3 bases from V and 6 bases from J; junction bases left unmatched: 7. The CDR3 region has the DNA TGTGCCAGCAGCTTGTCGGGAGGTTTTGCCGGGGAGCTGTTTTTT. Its translation is CASSLSGGFAGELFF.

The rearrangement uses TRBV11-2 and TRBJ2-1; D call uncertain. This CDR3 region has 15 residues. With 4 bases removed from V and 4 bases from J, the gap between germline ends came to 14 bases. The germline V gene encodes CDR1 SGHAT and CDR2 FQNNGV. DNA for the CDR3: TGTGCCAGCAGCTCCTGGGCCAGTTCTTACAATGAGCAGTTCTTC. Encoded protein: CASSSWASSYNEQFF. Together with reference TRBV11-2 and TRBJ2-1, the CDR3 gives the full variable domain: EAGVAQSPRYKIIEKRQSVAFWCNPISGHATLYWYQQILGQGPKLLIQFQNNGVVDDSQLPKDRFSAERLKGVDSTLKIQPAKLEDSAVYLCASSSWASSYNEQFFGPGTRLTVL.

The chain employs TRBV5-4 and TRBJ2-3; 8 positions agree with TRBD2. CDR3 length: 15 amino acids. V dropped 4 bases and J dropped 1; count of bases not matched to a gene: 5. The germline V gene encodes CDR1 SGHNT and CDR2 YYREEE (reference sequence). CDR3 sequence (DNA): TGTGCCAGCAGCCAATCGGGGGGGGGCACAGATACGCAGTATTTT. Translation gives CASSQSGGGTDTQYF. The variable domain in full, completed from reference TRBV5-4 and TRBJ2-3, reads ETGVTQSPTHLIKTRGQQVTLRCSSQSGHNTVSWYQQALGQGPQFIFQYYREEENGRGNFPPRFSGLQFPNYSSELNVNALELDDSALYLCASSQSGGGTDTQYFGPGTRLTVL.

V is TRBV2 and J is TRBJ2-3; weak D call: TRBD1 (5 bases). Germline-derived CDR1 and CDR2 are SNHLY and FYNNEI. Trimming took 3 bases from V and 4 from J, leaving 14 bases between them. This CDR3 has 15 residues. The CDR3 loop reads CASSEVGALPDTQYF. Written as DNA, the CDR3 is TGTGCCAGCAGTGAGGTTGGGGCTTTACCAGATACGCAGTATTTT. Combining the CDR3 with reference TRBV2 and TRBJ2-3 gives the whole variable domain EPEVTQTPSHQVTQMGQEVILRCVPISNHLYFYWYRQILGQKVEFLVSFYNNEISEKSEIFDDQFSVERPDGSNFTLKIRSTKLEDSAMYFCASSEVGALPDTQYFGPGTRLTVL.

V and J are TRBV29-1 and TRBJ1-4, with a possible D match to TRBD1 (5 bases). Trimming shortened V by 7 bases and J by 8 bases, and 17 bases separated the two germline ends. Looked up from germline, CDR1 is SQVTM and CDR2 is ANQGSEA. This CDR3 is built from 13 residues. CDR3 sequence (DNA): TGCAGCGCCCTGGGATCAGGGCACGAAAAACTGTTTTTT. It yields the protein CSALGSGHEKLFF.

The CDR3 DNA reads TGTGCCAGTAGTATACCCAGGGAGGTTGGCTACACCTTC. Protein product: CASSIPREVGYTF. The gene calls are TRBV19 and TRBJ1-2; D is possibly TRBD1 (5 bases). CDR1 and CDR2 (germline): LNHDA, SQIVND (reference sequence). The CDR3 totals 13 residues. Trimming shortened V by 2 bases and J by 7 bases, and 11 bases separated the two germline ends.

J is TRBJ1-2 and V is TRBV10-3, with D perhaps matching TRBD1 (5 bases). V shed 5 bases and J shed 1 base, with 8 bases lying between them. There are 13 residues in the CDR3. Germline CDR1 is ENHRY and CDR2 is SYGVKD. CDR3 amino acids: CAISYDSNYGYTF. CDR3 nucleotide sequence: TGTGCCATCAGTTATGACAGTAACTATGGCTACACCTTC.

The chain links TRBV7-6 to TRBJ2-5; the D gene is possibly TRBD1 (5 bases). Looked up from germline, CDR1 is SGHVS and CDR2 is FNYEAQ. This CDR3 spans 15 amino acids. V dropped 1 base and J dropped 2 bases, with 11 bases sitting between them. DNA of the CDR3: TGTGCCAGCAGCTTAGTTTTTGGGGCACAAGAGACCCAGTACTTC. Its protein is CASSLVFGAQETQYF.

This chain uses TRBV7-6 with TRBJ2-7; 11 bases line up with TRBD2. The CDR3 sequence is 16 residues long. CDR1 SGHVS and CDR2 FNYEAQ come from the germline V gene. The V and J ends lost 2 bases and 1 base, in that order; junction bases with no gene match: 4. CDR3 nucleotide sequence: TGTGCCAGCAGCTTAACTAGCGGGGGAGTGTCCTACGAGCAGTACTTC. Translated: CASSLTSGGVSYEQYF.

V gene TRBV2 combines with J gene TRBJ2-3, with a tentative D call TRBD2 (6 bases). This CDR3 spans 13 amino acids. Trimming pared 6 bases from V and 2 bases from J, leaving 9 bases between. Germline CDR1 is SNHLY and CDR2 is FYNNEI. The CDR3 DNA follows: TGTGCCAGCAGGACGGACTACACAGATACGCAGTATTTT. It encodes CASRTDYTDTQYF.

The chain has TRBV29-1 and TRBJ2-1; TRBD2 aligns across 7 bases. The CDR3 runs to 13 residues. Trimming removed 6 bases from V and 7 bases from J; junction bases left unmatched: 9. From germline, CDR1 is SQVTM and CDR2 ANQGSEA. The CDR3 DNA sequence: TGCAGCGTAGACGGGGGGAATAAAAATGAGCAGTTCTTC. Translated: CSVDGGNKNEQFF.